This TCR beta chain was observed in a study of regulatory T cells in long-lasting Graves disease. Arm-PCR of CDR3 regions and iRepertoire HTBI primers were used to build TCR beta libraries. TCRdb analysed the multiplex PCR reads with MiXCR anew, one entry per CDR3 protein. In the table there are hundreds of thousands of distinct CDR3 sequences, roughly 15% of which are singletons. This clonotype has more than one count but fewer than ten. Time point meaning: newly diagnosed GD, antithyroid drugs for less than 3 months. With RNA extracted from PBMCs as input, the TCR library was made. Deletions cut 3 bases from V and 2 bases from J, with 13 bases between. The length of the CDR3 is 15 residues. CDR1 and CDR2 (germline): LNHNV, YYDKDF (reference sequence). This sample also belongs to another study, concerning T cells in Graves' hyperthyroidism and ophthalmopathy.

The sequencing used peripheral blood mononuclear cells (PBMCs), collected at new diagnosis, from a patient treated with antithyroid drugs. The sequence came from a woman aged 25 to 45 with Graves disease. The rearrangement uses TRBV15 and TRBJ1-2, with a tentative D call TRBD1 (5 bases). This CDR3 reads CATSSLGLLNYGYTF. CDR3 DNA sequence: TGTGCCACCAGCAGCCTGGGACTGCTGAACTATGGCTACACCTTC.